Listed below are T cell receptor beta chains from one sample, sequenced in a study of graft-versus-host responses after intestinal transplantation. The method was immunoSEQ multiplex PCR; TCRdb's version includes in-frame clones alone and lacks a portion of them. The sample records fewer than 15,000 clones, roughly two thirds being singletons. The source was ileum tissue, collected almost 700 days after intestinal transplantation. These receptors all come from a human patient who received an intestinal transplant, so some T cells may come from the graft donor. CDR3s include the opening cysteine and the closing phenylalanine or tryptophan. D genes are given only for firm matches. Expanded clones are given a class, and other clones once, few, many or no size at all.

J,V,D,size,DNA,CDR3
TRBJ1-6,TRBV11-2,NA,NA,TGTGCCAGCAGCTTAGAAAGGGGCCGGGTAAATTCACCCCTCCACTTT,CASSLERGRVNSPLHF
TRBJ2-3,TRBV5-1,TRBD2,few,TGCGCCAGCAGCTTGATAACTAGCGGGGCCAGCACAGATACGCAGTATTTT,CASSLITSGASTDTQYF
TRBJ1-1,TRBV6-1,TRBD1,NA,TGTGCCAGCAGGCCTAGGACAGGGAGGACTGAAGCTTTCTTT,CASRPRTGRTEAFF
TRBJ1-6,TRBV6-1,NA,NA,TGTGCCAGCACTAGTAATCATTCACCCCTCCACTTT,CASTSNHSPLHF
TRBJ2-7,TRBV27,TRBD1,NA,TGTGCCAGCAGTTTAGACCCCGGGACAGCATCCTACGAGCAGTACTTC,CASSLDPGTASYEQYF
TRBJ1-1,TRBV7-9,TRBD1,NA,TGTGCCAGCAGCTTCGCCGGTACAGGGGAGAACACTGAAGCTTTCTTT,CASSFAGTGENTEAFF
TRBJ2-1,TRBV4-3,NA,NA,TGCGCCAGCAGCCAGAAGAGGCACAATGAGCAGTTCTTC,CASSQKRHNEQFF
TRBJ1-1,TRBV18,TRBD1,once,TGTGCCAGCTCACCAAACCAGGGACAGGGGACTGAAGCTTTCTTT,CASSPNQGQGTEAFF
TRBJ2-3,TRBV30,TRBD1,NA,TGTGCCTGGAGTGAAACCGGGACAGGGTCGTATTTT,CAWSETGTGSYF
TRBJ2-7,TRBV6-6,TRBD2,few,TGTGCCAGCAGTCCCCAGCGGGGGACTATCGACGAGCAGTACTTC,CASSPQRGTIDEQYF
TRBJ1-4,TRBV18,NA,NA,TGTGCCAGCTCACCACCGGGCAGGCTTTTT,CASSPPGRLF
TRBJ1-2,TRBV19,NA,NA,TGTGCCAGTAGTACCCCAGGGAGGGTCGAATATGGCTACACCTTC,CASSTPGRVEYGYTF
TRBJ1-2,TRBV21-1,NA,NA,TGTGCCAGCATTCGAGCCGACAGTAGGGCTAACTATGGCTACACCTTC,CASIRADSRANYGYTF
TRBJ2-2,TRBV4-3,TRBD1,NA,TGCGCCAGCAGCCAAGATTGGGGACAGGGCAACACCGGGGAGCTGTTTTTT,CASSQDWGQGNTGELFF
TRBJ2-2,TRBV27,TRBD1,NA,TGTGCCAGCAGTTTATTCCGACAGGGCACCGGGGAGCTGTTTTTT,CASSLFRQGTGELFF
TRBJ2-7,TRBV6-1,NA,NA,TGTGCCAGCACTGAAACAGGGCCCCGGGAGCAGTACTTC,CASTETGPREQYF
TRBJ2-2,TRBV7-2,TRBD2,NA,TGTGCCAGCAGCTTACTAGCGGGGCCCCCGAACACCGGGGAGCTGTTTTTT,CASSLLAGPPNTGELFF
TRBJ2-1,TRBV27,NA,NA,TGTGCCAGCAGTAAGAGGGTGGGATCCTACAATGAGCAGTTCTTC,CASSKRVGSYNEQFF
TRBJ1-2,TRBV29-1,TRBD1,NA,TGCAGCGGGAGACAGGGTAATGGCTACACCTTC,CSGRQGNGYTF
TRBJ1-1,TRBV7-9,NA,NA,TGTGCCAGCAGCTTAGGAGGACTGATGAACACTGAAGCTTTCTTT,CASSLGGLMNTEAFF
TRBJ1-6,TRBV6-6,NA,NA,TGTGCCAGCAGGGCCAGGGGAAATTCACCCCTCCACTTT,CASRARGNSPLHF
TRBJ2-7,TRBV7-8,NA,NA,TGTGCCAGCAGCCGTTCGACAGACTCCTACGAGCAGTACTTC,CASSRSTDSYEQYF
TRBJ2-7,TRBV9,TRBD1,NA,TGTGCCAGCAGCATGGCAGGGGGCTCCTACGAGCAGTACTTC,CASSMAGGSYEQYF
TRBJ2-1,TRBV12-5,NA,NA,TGTGCTAGTGGTTTAGCGTGGGAGAGTTACGATGAGCAGTTCTTC,CASGLAWESYDEQFF
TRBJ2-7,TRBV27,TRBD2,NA,TGTGCCAGCAGATTTCGCGGGGGTTACGAGCAGTACTTC,CASRFRGGYEQYF
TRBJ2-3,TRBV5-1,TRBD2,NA,TGCGCCAGCAGCGGACTAGCGGGAACAGATACGCAGTATTTT,CASSGLAGTDTQYF
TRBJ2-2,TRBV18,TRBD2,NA,TGTGCCAGCCCTAGCGGGGGGGTAGATACCGGGGAGCTGTTTTTT,CASPSGGVDTGELFF
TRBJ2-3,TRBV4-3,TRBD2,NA,TGCGCCAGCAGCCAAGAATTTGGGACTACTGGCACAGATACGCAGTATTTT,CASSQEFGTTGTDTQYF
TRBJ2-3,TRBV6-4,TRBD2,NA,TGTGCCAGCAGTGAAACTAGCGGGGGGGCCACAGATACGCAGTATTTT,CASSETSGGATDTQYF
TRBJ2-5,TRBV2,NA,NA,TGTGCCAGCAGTGAGAGCAGGGGCGGGGAGACCCAGTACTTC,CASSESRGGETQYF
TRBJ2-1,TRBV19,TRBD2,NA,TGTGCCAGTAGTACGGGTCCCCTAGCGGGGGTGAAATACAATGAGCAGTTCTTC,CASSTGPLAGVKYNEQFF
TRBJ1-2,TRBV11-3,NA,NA,TGTGCCAGCAGCTTTTATGGCCAGGGGATCCAAGGGTTTTATGGCTACACCTTC,CASSFYGQGIQGFYGYTF
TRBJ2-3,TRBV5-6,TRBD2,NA,TGTGCCAGCAGCTTCCAGCGGGGGCCTTTCACAGATACGCAGTATTTT,CASSFQRGPFTDTQYF
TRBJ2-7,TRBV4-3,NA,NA,TGCGCCAGCAGCCCTAAGTGGGGGGAGACCTACGAGCAGTACTTC,CASSPKWGETYEQYF
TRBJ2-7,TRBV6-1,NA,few,TGTGCCAGCAAGCAGGGTCCCCACACCTACGAGCAGTACTTC,CASKQGPHTYEQYF
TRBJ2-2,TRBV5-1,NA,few,TGCGCCAGCTCCCCATATACGGTGCAGAACACCGGGGAGCTGTTTTTT,CASSPYTVQNTGELFF
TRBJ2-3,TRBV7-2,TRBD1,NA,TGTGCCAGCAGCTTAAACCCGGGACAGGGGGCAACAGATACGCAGTATTTT,CASSLNPGQGATDTQYF
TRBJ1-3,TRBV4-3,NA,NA,TGCGCCAGCAGCCAAGCAACATCTGGAAACACCATATATTTT,CASSQATSGNTIYF
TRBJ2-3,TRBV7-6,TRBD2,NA,TGTGCCAGCAGCCCTAGCCTGGGACTAGCGGGGGGCCTTACAGATACGCAGTATTTT,CASSPSLGLAGGLTDTQYF
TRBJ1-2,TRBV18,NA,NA,TGTGCCAGCCACGAAATCGGACAATCCCGTAGCTACACCTTC,CASHEIGQSRSYTF
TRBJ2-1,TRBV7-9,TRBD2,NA,TGTGCCAGCAGCATTAGCGGGGGGGCGTATGAGCAGTTCTTC,CASSISGGAYEQFF
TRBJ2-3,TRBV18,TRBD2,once,TGTGCCAGCTCACCTACTAGCGGGGGCCAGGCAGATACGCAGTATTTT,CASSPTSGGQADTQYF
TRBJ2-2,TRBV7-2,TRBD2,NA,TGTGCCAGCAGCTTAGCTAGGGGAGGGACCGGGGAGCTGTTTTTT,CASSLARGGTGELFF